The 3 T cell receptor beta chains listed next were all sequenced from one sample in a study of cytomegalovirus exposure and HLA in healthy donors. PCR involved 60 Vbeta and 13 Jbeta primers. Here immunoSEQ multiplex PCR was the method, and the copy in TCRdb shows in-frame clones only, minus some. Of about 150,000 clones listed, over 65% are singletons. Sequenced input: PBMCs. The receptors shown here come from a man younger than 35 in good health and CMV-seropositive.

The chain employs TRBV27 and TRBJ2-1, with D possibly TRBD2 on 6 matching bases. The CDR3 loop spans 16 amino acids. Trimming took off 6 bases at V and 7 bases at J, with 22 bases between the two ends. The V gene's germline CDR1 is MNHEY and CDR2 SMNVEV (reference sequence). In DNA, the CDR3 is TGTGCCAGCAGCCCTAATCCGGGAGTCGGGGGTAATGAGCAGTTCTTC. Amino acids: CASSPNPGVGGNEQFF.

The chain joins TRBV6-6 to TRBJ1-2; a possible D gene is TRBD1 (6 bases). The CDR3 length is 13 residues. Trimming took off 6 bases at V and 6 bases at J, with 14 bases between the two ends. Germline CDR1 reads MNHNY; CDR2 reads SVGAGI (reference sequence). CDR3 sequence: CASSPGAGDGYTF. CDR3 DNA: TGTGCCAGCAGCCCAGGGGCGGGGGATGGCTACACCTTC.

The chain is built from TRBV4-2 and TRBJ1-4; D uncertain. Germline-derived CDR1 and CDR2 are LGHNA and YNFKEQ. V shed 0 bases and J shed 3 bases, with 11 bases lying between them. This CDR3 region has 16 residues. The CDR3 loop is CASSQEGKRPNEKLFF. In nucleotides, the CDR3 is TGTGCCAGCAGCCAAGAAGGAAAGCGACCTAATGAAAAACTGTTTTTT.